This T cell receptor (beta chain) comes out of a study of blood T cell repertoires in COVID-19. Study-wide context: Samples came from the United States, Italy and Spain, spanning acute and convalescent COVID-19. Nucleic acid was either cDNA or gDNA, and it came from T cells, B-cell-depleted T cells, or PBMCs.

Per the original data handling: Amplification with reference gene primers provided the estimates of nucleated cell counts. This table comes from immunoSEQ multiplex PCR, and its TCRdb copy is limited to in-frame clones, with some not included. The V and J calls and clone size are taken from that table; D and trimming were inferred from the DNA. The sample lists about 93,000 clones, roughly nine tenths occurring once. There are 16 residues in the CDR3. The germline V gene has CDR1 SGHAT and CDR2 FQNNGV. V shed 1 base and J 6 bases; nucleotides not matched to a gene: 7. The sequenced material came from peripheral blood. The TCR sequence derives from a man aged 50 or older with acute or convalescent COVID-19. The chain recombines TRBV11-2 with TRBJ2-3; TRBD2 aligns across 10 bases. The CDR3 region is CASSLGLAGAWDTQYF. DNA for the CDR3: TGTGCCAGCAGCTTAGGGCTAGCGGGGGCCTGGGATACGCAGTATTTT.